The 15 T cell receptor beta chains listed next were all sequenced from one sample in a study of control samples from healthy donors and cancer patients. Sequencing was performed with immunoSEQ multiplex PCR; in TCRdb, only in-frame clones are kept and a portion is missing. The sample includes 150,000 to 200,000 clones, 85% to 95% of them seen just once. Input material: blood. The receptors were gathered from a woman aged 18-29 years in good health.

The V gene is TRBV13, the J gene TRBJ2-7; 9 positions agree with TRBD2. V was pared by 1 base and J by 5 bases, with 6 bases of the junction left unmatched. There are 15 residues in the CDR3. The germline CDR1 and CDR2 sequences are PRHDT and FYEKMQ (reference sequence). The CDR3 here is CASSLEGGGADEQYF. The CDR3 DNA reads as TGTGCCAGCAGCTTAGAGGGCGGGGGGGCCGACGAGCAGTACTTC.

The genes are TRBV11-2 and TRBJ2-3, with D unclear. CDR1 is SGHAT and CDR2 is FQNNGV in the germline V gene. Trimming shortened V by 5 bases and J by 1 base, and 10 bases separated the two germline ends. The length of the CDR3 is 14 residues. The CDR3: CASSRVVRTDTQYF. The CDR3 coding sequence is TGTGCCAGCAGCAGGGTAGTCCGCACAGATACGCAGTATTTT.

This rearrangement joins TRBV6-2 or TRBV6-3 to TRBJ1-4; possible D gene TRBD1, 6 bases. The CDR3 sequence is 17 residues long. The germline V and J ends were trimmed by 0 bases and 7 bases, with 18 bases remaining between them. The germline V gene encodes CDR1 MNHEY and CDR2 SVGEGT. CDR3 sequence reads: CASSYSRSGQPPEKLFF. The CDR3 bases are TGTGCCAGCAGTTACTCGAGATCCGGACAGCCCCCTGAAAAACTGTTTTTT.

The rearrangement joins TRBV14 to TRBJ1-3, with D unclear. The CDR3 sequence is 20 residues long. CDR1 SGHDN and CDR2 FVKESK come from the germline V gene. V lost 6 bases, J lost 0 bases, and 27 bases lay in between. The CDR3 loop is CASRHKSEEVRISSGNTIYF. As DNA, the CDR3 is TGTGCCAGCAGACACAAATCAGAAGAGGTACGAATAAGCTCTGGAAACACCATATATTTT.

This chain connects TRBV5-1 to TRBJ1-1, with D possibly matching TRBD1 (5 bases). This CDR3 comprises 13 residues. In germline, CDR1 is SGHRS, CDR2 YFSETQ. V lost 2 bases to trimming and J lost 5 bases, with 10 bases between them. CDR3 DNA sequence: TGCGCCAGCAGCTTCGGGACGGGGACTGAAGCTTTCTTT. This translates into CASSFGTGTEAFF.

The chain employs TRBV9 and TRBJ2-3; D may be TRBD2 (6 bases). The CDR3 is 15 amino acids. Trimming took 0 bases from V and 0 from J, leaving 8 bases between them. Germline V lookup: CDR1 SGDLS, CDR2 YYNGEE. CDR3 sequence: CASSVAGTSTDTQYF. For the CDR3, the DNA is TGTGCCAGCAGCGTAGCAGGGACTAGCACAGATACGCAGTATTTT. The full variable domain, rest sourced from reference TRBV9 and TRBJ2-3, is DSGVTQTPKHLITATGQRVTLRCSPRSGDLSVYWYQQSLDQGLQFLIQYYNGEERAKGNILERFSAQQFPDLHSELNLSSLELGDSALYFCASSVAGTSTDTQYFGPGTRLTVL.

The rearrangement joins TRBV5-6 to TRBJ2-5, with 10 bases lining up with TRBD1. Germline CDR1 and CDR2: SGHDT and YYEEEE. CDR3 length equals 15 residues. V dropped 2 bases and J dropped 5; count of bases not matched to a gene: 6. The CDR3 here is CASSFDRGPGETQYF. The DNA for the CDR3 is TGTGCCAGCAGCTTTGACAGGGGGCCGGGGGAGACCCAGTACTTC. Using reference TRBV5-6 and TRBJ2-5 for the parts outside the CDR3, the full variable domain is DAGVTQSPTHLIKTRGQQVTLRCSPKSGHDTVSWYQQALGQGPQFIFQYYEEEERQRGNFPDRFSGHQFPNYSSELNVNALLLGDSALYLCASSFDRGPGETQYFGPGTRLLVL.

Comments on this clone: Compared with germline, one end of the junction differs, possibly owing to a read error. This chain links TRBV7-7 with TRBJ1-3, with unresolved D. Germline CDR1 and CDR2: SSHAT and FNYEAQ (reference sequence). The CDR3 spans 15 residues. The CDR3: CASSSQPTSGNTIYF. Here the CDR3 DNA reads TGTGCTAGCAGCTCACAGCCGACCTCTGGAAACACCATATATTTT.

V and J are TRBV19 and TRBJ1-4; D not resolved. Germline V CDR1 and CDR2: LNHDA, SQIVND (reference sequence). V gave up 1 base and J gave up 5 bases, with 17 bases separating them. CDR3 size: 17 residues. CDR3 nucleotide sequence: TGTGCCAGTAGTATAGGGTTTGGTAGGGCAGTGAATGAAAAACTGTTTTTT. Translation: CASSIGFGRAVNEKLFF.

In nucleotides, the CDR3 is TGTGCCAGCAGCTTAGCGGGAGGAACTTTCTACGAGCAGTACTTC. It is translated as CASSLAGGTFYEQYF. The chain employs TRBV7-2 and TRBJ2-7, with D perhaps matching TRBD2 (6 bases). Germline loops: CDR1 SGHTA, CDR2 FQGNSA. The V gene lost 0 bases and the J gene lost 3 bases, with 12 bases spanning the gap. The CDR3 has 15 residues.

This clone was seen once. The rearrangement uses TRBV7-8 and TRBJ2-1; 8 nucleotides align to TRBD2. The J segment lost 7 bases and the V segment lost 2 bases, leaving 4 bases of the junction unmatched. The CDR3 runs to 14 residues. Germline values: CDR1 SGHVS, CDR2 FQNEAQ. CDR3 in amino acids: CASSLLAGGNEQFF. Here the CDR3 DNA reads TGTGCCAGCAGCTTACTAGCGGGTGGAAATGAGCAGTTCTTC.

This chain connects TRBV6-5 to TRBJ1-2, with D perhaps matching TRBD1 (5 bases). The V end was cut by 0 bases, the J end by 2 bases, with 10 bases between. Germline V gene sequence: CDR1 MNHEY, CDR2 SVGAGI. The CDR3 runs 15 residues. In nucleotides, the CDR3 is TGTGCCAGCAGTTACTCGATGGGGCAAAACTATGGCTACACCTTC. It specifies CASSYSMGQNYGYTF.

This sequence joins TRBV24-1 and TRBJ1-2, with D possibly being TRBD1 (6 bases). Trimming took off 2 bases at V and 7 bases at J, with 13 bases between the two ends. The CDR3 consists of 14 residues. Germline values: CDR1 KGHDR, CDR2 SFDVKD. The CDR3 reads CATSDSYGQPGYTF. CDR3 bases: TGTGCCACCAGTGATTCCTACGGACAGCCTGGCTACACCTTC.

This chain connects TRBV6-5 to TRBJ1-2, with a weak D call TRBD1 (5 bases). Trimming pared 0 bases from V and 8 bases from J, leaving 10 bases between. This CDR3 is built from 13 residues. Germline CDR1 MNHEY, CDR2 SVGAGI. The CDR3 DNA reads as TGTGCCAGCAGTTACTCGCAGGGAGAGGGCTACACCTTC. It is translated as CASSYSQGEGYTF.

The DNA for the CDR3 is TGTGCCAGTAGTATCGGTGGACCAATTCAAGAGACCCAGTACTTC. Translation: CASSIGGPIQETQYF. The rearrangement joins TRBV19 to TRBJ2-5, with no clear D. CDR1 is LNHDA and CDR2 is SQIVND in the germline V gene (reference sequence). The V gene lost 3 bases and the J gene lost 2 bases, with 13 bases spanning the gap. The CDR3 extends over 15 amino acids. The full variable domain, completed using reference TRBV19 and TRBJ2-5, is DGGITQSPKYLFRKEGQNVTLSCEQNLNHDAMYWYRQDPGQGLRLIYYSQIVNDFQKGDIAEGYSVSREKKESFPLTVTSAQKNPTAFYLCASSIGGPIQETQYFGPGTRLLVL.